This TCR beta chain appears in the sequencing data of a study of CD4 and CD8 cells across lung adenocarcinoma regions. TCRdb itself ran the PCR reads through MiXCR, one entry per CDR3 protein. The repertoire holds about 19,000 distinct CDR3 sequences, with 46% as singletons. Samples came from patients with localized non-small cell lung adenocarcinoma. Germline CDR1 and CDR2: WSHSY and SAAADI. The length of the CDR3 is 13 residues. For this clonotype: At one boundary the junction diverges from the germline segment, which might be a read error.

The chain carries TRBV10-2 and TRBJ2-6; D tentatively reads TRBD1 or TRBD2 (6 bases each). The material sequenced was CD4+ T cells from the margin of a lung tumor. The clonotype comes from a male donor with lung adenocarcinoma. The CD4 and CD8 labels of this study may be unreliable. The CDR3 here is CATTHPGAYDLYF. The CDR3 DNA follows: TGCGCCACCACTCATCCGGGGGCCTACGACCTGTACTTC.